Listed below are T cell receptor beta chains from one sample, sequenced in a study of cytomegalovirus exposure and HLA in healthy donors. The method was immunoSEQ multiplex PCR; TCRdb's version includes in-frame clones alone and lacks a portion of them. This table holds 150,000 or so clones, about 85% found once. The sequencing input was PBMCs. These receptors all come from a man aged 25 to 40 in good health and CMV-seropositive. Each CDR3 is given with its conserved first and last residue. A D gene is named only where the DNA matches it firmly. Size tells how often a clone was seen (once, few, many) or the class of an expanded clone, and some rows leave it out.

J,V,size,D,CDR3,DNA
TRBJ1-5,TRBV5-3,few,NA,CASPASQAGRVKPQHF,TGTGCCAGTCCTGCTTCCCAGGCCGGGAGAGTAAAGCCCCAGCATTTT
TRBJ2-5,TRBV30,NA,NA,CASKPPGVETQYF,TGTGCCTCCAAACCACCGGGGGTGGAGACCCAGTACTTC
TRBJ1-1,TRBV7-2,NA,NA,CASSLYGGQTEAFF,TGTGCCAGCAGCTTGTATGGCGGACAGACAGAAGCTTTCTTT
TRBJ1-1,TRBV10-3,NA,TRBD1,CAISRQGGEAFF,TGTGCCATCAGCCGACAGGGGGGCGAAGCTTTCTTT
TRBJ1-6,TRBV5-1,few,NA,CASSPDEGVSPLHF,TGCGCCAGCAGCCCCGATGAGGGGGTATCACCCCTCCACTTT
TRBJ2-5,TRBV2,NA,NA,CASSDLDRRGTQYF,TGTGCCAGCAGTGATTTGGACAGGCGGGGGACCCAGTACTTC
TRBJ1-3,TRBV5-1,NA,NA,CASSPWRAFSGNTIYF,TGCGCCAGCAGCCCGTGGCGGGCATTCTCTGGAAACACCATATATTTT
TRBJ1-1,TRBV5-1,NA,NA,CASRFNRDNDEAFF,TGCGCCAGCAGATTCAACCGGGACAACGATGAAGCTTTCTTT
TRBJ2-7,TRBV7-2,NA,NA,CASSPSRGYEQYF,TGTGCCAGCAGCCCGAGCCGGGGCTACGAGCAGTACTTC
TRBJ2-5,TRBV11-2,NA,TRBD1,CASSLGQGKETQYF,TGTGCCAGCAGCCTCGGACAGGGAAAAGAGACCCAGTACTTC
TRBJ1-5,TRBV10-1,few,TRBD1,CARQPGQGNQPQHF,TGCGCCCGTCAACCGGGACAGGGGAACCAGCCCCAGCATTTT
TRBJ1-2,TRBV6-5,NA,TRBD1,CASSYSYRGNGYTF,TGTGCCAGCAGTTACTCGTACAGGGGTAATGGCTACACCTTC
TRBJ2-7,TRBV27,once,NA,CASSFGQSYEQYF,TGTGCCAGCAGTTTTGGTCAGTCCTACGAGCAGTACTTC
TRBJ1-6,TRBV21-1,NA,NA,CASSKVRGNSPLHF,TGTGCCAGCAGCAAAGTCAGGGGGAATTCACCCCTCCACTTT
TRBJ2-2,TRBV10-2,NA,NA,CASTVTGSAGELFF,TGCGCCAGCACGGTGACAGGATCAGCCGGGGAGCTGTTTTTT
TRBJ2-2,TRBV4-1,NA,NA,CASSPDRKAGELFF,TGCGCCAGCAGTCCCGACAGGAAGGCCGGGGAGCTGTTTTTT
TRBJ1-1,TRBV25-1,once,TRBD1,CASREDRGPTNTEAFF,TGTGCCAGCAGGGAGGACAGGGGGCCGACGAACACTGAAGCTTTCTTT
TRBJ2-6,TRBV5-1,NA,NA,CASSYGNSGANVLTF,TGCGCCAGCAGCTACGGGAACTCTGGGGCCAACGTCCTGACTTTC
TRBJ1-5,TRBV19,NA,TRBD1,CASMGQGSQPQHF,TGTGCCAGTATGGGACAGGGCTCTCAGCCCCAGCATTTT
TRBJ2-3,TRBV15,NA,TRBD2,CATSRLAGGTDTQYF,TGTGCCACCAGCAGACTAGCGGGGGGCACAGATACGCAGTATTTT
TRBJ2-5,TRBV7-8,once,TRBD1,CASSPPSMGQGQETQYF,TGTGCCAGCTCCCCCCCCTCGATGGGACAGGGACAAGAGACCCAGTACTTC
TRBJ1-1,TRBV6-5,NA,TRBD1,CASRSEVGQGPFF,TGTGCCAGCAGAAGCGAAGTGGGACAGGGTCCTTTCTTT
TRBJ1-3,TRBV7-2,NA,NA,CASSLGPSGTLNTIYF,TGTGCCAGCAGCTTAGGGCCATCTGGGACATTAAACACCATATATTTT
TRBJ1-6,TRBV5-1,few,NA,CASSLEQGESPLHF,TGCGCCAGCAGCTTGGAACAGGGCGAATCACCCCTCCACTTT
TRBJ2-5,TRBV11-3,NA,NA,CASSSLSGDQETQYF,TGTGCCAGCAGCTCCTTATCAGGGGATCAAGAGACCCAGTACTTC
TRBJ2-5,TRBV5-1,once,TRBD2,CASSELAGGKETQYF,TGCGCCAGCAGTGAACTAGCGGGGGGGAAAGAGACCCAGTACTTC
TRBJ2-1,TRBV7-9,NA,NA,CASSSEGDRSYNEQFF,TGTGCCAGCAGCTCAGAGGGGGATCGCTCCTACAATGAGCAGTTCTTC
TRBJ1-4,TRBV18,NA,NA,CASSPSSLTPEKLFF,TGTGCCAGCTCACCAAGCTCCCTAACCCCCGAAAAACTGTTTTTT
TRBJ1-6,TRBV13,NA,TRBD1,CASSPGTAYNSPLHF,TGTGCCAGCAGTCCCGGGACAGCATATAATTCACCCCTCCACTTT
TRBJ2-5,TRBV7-8,NA,NA,CASSAGRGGETQYF,TGTGCCAGCAGCGCGGGACGGGGAGGAGAGACCCAGTACTTC
TRBJ1-1,TRBV5-8,once,NA,CASSFIRSYTEAFF,TGTGCCAGCAGCTTTATCCGGTCGTACACTGAAGCTTTCTTT
TRBJ1-2,TRBV27,few,TRBD1,CASSPGQGGSGYTF,TGTGCCAGCAGTCCCGGACAGGGTGGTTCTGGCTACACCTTC
TRBJ2-1,TRBV30,NA,TRBD2,CAWSMKGLADNEQFF,TGTGCCTGGAGTATGAAGGGACTAGCAGACAATGAGCAGTTCTTC
TRBJ1-2,TRBV27,few,NA,CASSPRRAERGYTF,TGTGCCAGCAGCCCCAGACGGGCTGAGCGGGGCTACACCTTC
TRBJ2-5,TRBV30,NA,NA,CAWSRTDQETQYF,TGTGCCTGGAGTCGTACGGACCAAGAGACCCAGTACTTC
TRBJ2-5,TRBV11-2,NA,TRBD1,CASSPGQPQETQYF,TGTGCCAGCAGCCCGGGACAGCCGCAAGAGACCCAGTACTTC
TRBJ2-4,TRBV5-6,NA,TRBD2,CASTPGGGAYIQYF,TGTGCCAGCACCCCAGGCGGGGGAGCATACATTCAGTACTTC
TRBJ2-7,TRBV7-2,NA,NA,CASSEGGGYEQYF,TGTGCCAGCAGCGAAGGGGGGGGCTACGAGCAGTACTTC
TRBJ1-4,TRBV27,NA,NA,CATSRADNEKLFF,TGTGCCACCTCCCGCGCTGATAATGAAAAACTGTTTTTT
TRBJ2-3,TRBV11-3,NA,TRBD2,CASSLRTKTAGASDTQYF,TGTGCCAGCAGCTTAAGGACTAAGACAGCGGGGGCTTCAGATACGCAGTATTTT
TRBJ2-5,TRBV15,NA,NA,CATRFGAGAEGETQYF,TGTGCCACCAGATTTGGGGCGGGGGCGGAGGGGGAGACCCAGTACTTC
TRBJ2-7,TRBV5-1,NA,NA,CASSLVTGNEQYF,TGCGCCAGCAGCTTGGTAACAGGGAACGAGCAGTACTTC
TRBJ1-3,TRBV7-2,NA,NA,CASSYTPFSGNTIYF,TGTGCCAGCAGCTATACACCCTTCTCTGGAAACACCATATATTTT
TRBJ2-2,TRBV9,NA,TRBD1,CASSVDRQGAATGELFF,TGTGCCAGCAGCGTAGACCGGCAGGGGGCTGCCACCGGGGAGCTGTTTTTT
TRBJ2-1,TRBV5-1,NA,TRBD2,CASGRWRGGKNEQFF,TGCGCCAGCGGAAGGTGGCGGGGGGGCAAAAATGAGCAGTTCTTC
TRBJ2-3,TRBV7-3,NA,TRBD2,CASSSRGELTDTQYF,TGTGCCAGCAGCTCCCGGGGGGAGCTCACAGATACGCAGTATTTT
TRBJ2-5,TRBV13,NA,NA,CASSLVGSGGETQYF,TGTGCCAGCAGCTTAGTAGGTAGCGGTGGAGAGACCCAGTACTTC
TRBJ2-5,TRBV11-2,NA,TRBD2,CASSSWGGYQETQYF,TGTGCCAGCAGCTCCTGGGGAGGGTACCAAGAGACCCAGTACTTC
TRBJ1-1,TRBV6-1,NA,NA,CASPTITKAGTEAFF,TGTGCCAGCCCTACCATAACGAAAGCTGGCACTGAAGCTTTCTTT
TRBJ2-5,TRBV7-9,NA,NA,CASSFGLQETQYF,TGTGCCAGCAGCTTCGGACTACAAGAGACCCAGTACTTC
TRBJ1-6,TRBV27,NA,TRBD1,CASSIGTGNSPLHF,TGTGCCAGCAGTATCGGGACAGGTAATTCACCCCTCCACTTT
TRBJ2-3,TRBV19,NA,NA,CASNLRGTDTQYF,TGTGCCAGTAACCTCAGGGGCACAGATACGCAGTATTTT
TRBJ1-2,TRBV6-6,NA,NA,CASSYTGETNYGYTF,TGTGCCAGCAGTTACACGGGGGAGACTAACTATGGCTACACCTTC
TRBJ2-5,TRBV11-1,once,TRBD1,CASSLSRTGWETQYF,TGTGCCAGCAGCTTATCCAGGACAGGTTGGGAGACCCAGTACTTC
TRBJ2-1,TRBV30,NA,NA,CAWSEIGAGSYEQFF,TGTGCCTGGAGTGAAATAGGGGCCGGTAGTTATGAGCAGTTCTTC
TRBJ2-7,TRBV11-3,NA,TRBD1,CASSLGDRGHEQYF,TGTGCCAGCAGCCTAGGGGACAGGGGCCACGAGCAGTACTTC
TRBJ2-3,TRBV7-6,NA,NA,CASSLRPGISTDTQYF,TGTGCCAGCAGCTTACGGCCAGGGATCAGCACAGATACGCAGTATTTT
TRBJ1-1,TRBV18,NA,TRBD1,CASSPQTGEAFF,TGTGCCAGCTCACCACAGACAGGGGAAGCTTTCTTT
TRBJ1-2,TRBV7-9,NA,TRBD1,CASSLGTGGNGYTF,TGTGCCAGCAGCTTAGGGACAGGGGGGAATGGCTACACCTTC
TRBJ1-1,TRBV6-1,NA,NA,CASDRVRAEAFF,TGTGCCAGCGACCGTGTCAGGGCGGAAGCTTTCTTT